Sequencing of this T cell receptor beta chain was carried out in a study of human T cells and chemical hapten exposure. Regarding the study as a whole: Compared to controls, expanded TCRs made significantly more large clusters of similar CDR3s.

This CDR3 comprises 14 residues. V was pared by 3 bases and J by 4 bases, with 8 bases between. Germline lookup yields CDR1 SGHRS and CDR2 YFSETQ. TCRdb ran MiXCR on the RACE reads and lists one entry per CDR3 protein. This table has roughly 380,000 distinct CDR3 sequences, roughly 4.8% appearing once. This clonotype was found many times. No antigen is known for it. The time point was: patch test 1, 2 weeks after DPC sensitization. The treatment: therapeutic diphenylcyclopropenone sensitization with weekly scalp DPC. The study enrolled 18 to 70-year-old alopecia patients suitable for DPC. The starting material was whole blood, obtained in connection with sensitization to the hapten diphenylcyclopropenone (DPC). The receptor was derived from a woman aged 50 to 65 with alopecia areata. Some clones in this sample may be carry-over from other donors' samples. V is TRBV5-1 and J is TRBJ2-6, with unresolved D. The DNA for the CDR3 is TGCGCCAGCAGCTCGGGCGGCGGGGCCAACGTCCTGACTTTC. Protein: CASSSGGGANVLTF.